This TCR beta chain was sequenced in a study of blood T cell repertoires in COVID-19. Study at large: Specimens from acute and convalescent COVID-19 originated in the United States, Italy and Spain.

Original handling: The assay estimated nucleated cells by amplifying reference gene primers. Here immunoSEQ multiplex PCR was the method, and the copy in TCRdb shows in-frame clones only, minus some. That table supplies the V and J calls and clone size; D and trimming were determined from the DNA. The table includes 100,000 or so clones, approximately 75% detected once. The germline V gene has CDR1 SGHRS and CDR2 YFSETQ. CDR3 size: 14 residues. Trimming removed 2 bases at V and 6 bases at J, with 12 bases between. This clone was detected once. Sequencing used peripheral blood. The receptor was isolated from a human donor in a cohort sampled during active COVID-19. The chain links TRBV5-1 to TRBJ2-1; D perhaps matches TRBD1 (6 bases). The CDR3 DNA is TGCGCCAGCAGCTTACCACAGGGTTTCAATGAGCAGTTCTTC. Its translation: CASSLPQGFNEQFF.